This T cell receptor beta chain originates from a study of CD8+CD57+ T cells in acquired aplastic anemia. Regarding the study as a whole: A set of more than 25 CD8+ CDR3 sequences was shared between patients and controls, and these sequences appeared highly expressed in patients.

Patients who underwent sequencing had shown CD8+CD57+ cell expansion by flow cytometry. The germline CDR1 and CDR2 sequences are SNHLY and FYNNEI. This CDR3 is 13 amino acids long. Trimming at V came to 4 bases and at J to 4 bases, leaving 4 bases not matched to a gene. A remark on this clonotype: Antigen specificity is unknown.

The TCR beta profiling, which covered VDJ combination and CDR3 sequence, was carried out using genomic DNA as the template. TCRdb processed the reads anew with MiXCR; each CDR3 protein has one entry. The sample lists about 220,000 distinct CDR3 sequences; around half were seen once. V usage is TRBV2 and J usage is TRBJ2-7, with 7 bases that match TRBD1. The sequence derives from a human donor with aplastic anemia. Sequencing input: sorted CD4+, CD8+, or CD8+CD57+ T cells (not recorded which) from PBMCs. For the CDR3, the DNA is TGTGCCAGCAGTGTAAACAGGGGATACGAGCAGTACTTC. This sequence encodes CASSVNRGYEQYF. The entire variable domain, with the rest obtained from reference TRBV2 and TRBJ2-7, is as follows: EPEVTQTPSHQVTQMGQEVILRCVPISNHLYFYWYRQILGQKVEFLVSFYNNEISEKSEIFDDQFSVERPDGSNFTLKIRSTKLEDSAMYFCASSVNRGYEQYFGPGTRLTVT.